Included here is one TCR beta chain sequence, with context. Its antigen is as yet unknown. This table comes from immunoSEQ multiplex PCR, and its TCRdb copy is limited to in-frame clones, with some not included. The sample holds some 130,000 clones, over 85% seen once. Trimming cost V 5 bases and J 5 bases; bases outside gene matches: 5. The germline CDR1 and CDR2 sequences are SEHNR and FQNEAQ (reference sequence). The CDR3 runs 14 residues. The source of the sample is a study of T cell responses to AZD1222 COVID-19 vaccine. Study-level results: Seropositive status at baseline applied to only five or six AZD1222 recipients.

The origin of this receptor is an adult who received the AZD1222 COVID-19 vaccine. The material was peripheral blood, obtained 28 days after the second AZD1222 dose. This chain links TRBV7-9 with TRBJ1-4; TRBD1 matches at 7 bases. CDR3 sequence (DNA): TGTGCCAGCAGCCCGGGACAGCGAAATGAAAAACTGTTTTTT. Protein product: CASSPGQRNEKLFF.